Each of the 18 T cell receptor beta chains below was sequenced from the same sample in a study of graft-versus-host responses after intestinal transplantation. Profiled with immunoSEQ multiplex PCR; TCRdb holds only in-frame clones, not every one. Counted here are some 70,000 clones, 92% occurring once; the ten biggest clones make up 6.5% to 7%. Sequenced here: bone marrow, sampled around 720 days after intestinal transplantation. The receptor set was obtained from a human patient who received an intestinal transplant, so some T cells may come from the graft donor.

The rearrangement links TRBV28 to TRBJ2-7; 8 nucleotides agree with TRBD2. CDR1 and CDR2 from the germline V gene are MDHEN and SYDVKM. J gave up 3 bases and V 2 bases, and 9 bases lay outside the gene matches. The CDR3 has 16 residues. Written as DNA, the CDR3 is TGTGCCAGCAGTTTAGGGCTAGCGGGCAGTTTCTACGAGCAGTACTTC. The encoded protein is CASSLGLAGSFYEQYF.

This chain links TRBV6-5 with TRBJ1-1; D is unclear. With 6 bases removed from V and 3 bases from J, the gap between germline ends came to 14 bases. CDR3 length equals 14 residues. Per germline, CDR1 MNHEY and CDR2 SVGAGI. CDR3 nucleotides: TGTGCCAGCAGCCCTGGGCCGCTCTACACTGAAGCTTTCTTT. It translates to CASSPGPLYTEAFF.

The chain joins TRBV5-4 to TRBJ1-1, with D uncertain. The CDR3 covers 14 residues. Germline V gives CDR1 SGHNT, CDR2 YYREEE (reference sequence). V dropped 3 bases and J dropped 4 bases, with 13 bases sitting between them. CDR3 amino acids: CASSWETYLTEAFF. CDR3 nucleotide sequence: TGTGCCAGCAGCTGGGAGACATATCTCACTGAAGCTTTCTTT.

This clone was seen only once. The chain carries TRBV6-6 and TRBJ2-7; D is unresolved. The CDR3 is made up of 13 amino acids. V was pared by 2 bases and J by 4 bases, with 9 bases between. Germline CDR1 and CDR2: MNHNY and SVGAGI (reference sequence). The CDR3 region is CASSYLGRYEQYF. The CDR3 DNA sequence: TGTGCCAGCAGTTACCTCGGGCGGTACGAGCAGTACTTC.

The V gene is TRBV28, the J gene TRBJ2-7; D is perhaps TRBD1 or TRBD2 (5 bases each). The germline gives CDR1 MDHEN, CDR2 SYDVKM. V lost 2 bases, J lost 2 bases, and 10 bases lay in between. The CDR3 is 14 amino acids. The CDR3 reads CASSLDRGPYEQYF. Here the CDR3 DNA reads TGTGCCAGCAGTTTAGATCGGGGCCCCTACGAGCAGTACTTC. Full variable domain (missing parts from reference TRBV28 and TRBJ2-7): DVKVTQSSRYLVKRTGEKVFLECVQDMDHENMFWYRQDPGLGLRLIYFSYDVKMKEKGDIPEGYSVSREKKERFSLILESASTNQTSMYLCASSLDRGPYEQYFGPGTRLTVT.

The chain recombines TRBV2 with TRBJ2-7; D might be TRBD2 (6 bases). CDR1 SNHLY and CDR2 FYNNEI come from the germline V gene. The CDR3 is 10 amino acids. The germline V and J ends were trimmed by 8 bases and 10 bases, with 12 bases remaining between them. CDR3 amino acids: CASGEEGQYF. The CDR3 nucleotides are TGTGCCAGCGGGGAGGAGGGCCAGTACTTC.

This rearrangement joins TRBV18 to TRBJ2-3; 8 nucleotides line up with TRBD2. V lost 3 bases, J lost 4 bases, and 9 bases stayed unmatched. The CDR3 loop spans 16 amino acids. In germline, CDR1 is KGHSH, CDR2 LQKENI. CDR3 sequence (DNA): TGTGCCAGCTCACCGGTCGTCCGGGGGGGCGCAGATACGCAGTATTTT. It yields the protein CASSPVVRGGADTQYF.

This chain joins TRBV6-5 and TRBJ1-2; no clear D gene. V gave up 6 bases and J gave up 8 bases, with 16 bases separating them. Germline V lookup: CDR1 MNHEY, CDR2 SVGAGI. This CDR3 is 13 amino acids long. The DNA for the CDR3 is TGTGCCAGCAGGGCGACGGACCGCGGAGGCTACACCTTC. Its translation is CASRATDRGGYTF.

The chain is built from TRBV28 and TRBJ2-7; D is unclear. With 4 bases removed from V and 4 bases from J, the gap between germline ends came to 8 bases. CDR1 is MDHEN and CDR2 is SYDVKM in the germline V gene. This CDR3 is 12 amino acids long. The CDR3 DNA is TGTGCCAGCAGTTCTCCTGGGTACGAGCAGTACTTC. Encoded protein: CASSSPGYEQYF.

V gene TRBV4-1 combines with J gene TRBJ1-4; 11 nucleotides align to TRBD1. Germline loops: CDR1 MGHRA, CDR2 YSYEKL. The V segment lost 5 bases and the J segment 6 bases; nucleotides outside the gene matches: 2. The length of the CDR3 is 14 residues. DNA of the CDR3: TGCGCCAGCAGCGTGGGACAGGGGGATGAAAAACTGTTTTTT. Amino acids: CASSVGQGDEKLFF.

A word on this clone: Compared with germline, one end of the junction differs, possibly owing to a read error. The CDR3 spells CASSPLPASPVYNSPLHF. CDR3 in DNA: TGTGCCAGCTCGCCACTCCCGGCCTCTCCCGTATATAATTCACCCCTCCACTTT. The chain links TRBV18 to TRBJ1-6; the D is unclear. Germline CDR1 and CDR2: KGHSH and LQKENI. The CDR3 loop spans 18 amino acids.

This chain joins TRBV2 and TRBJ2-7; 14 bases map to TRBD2. The CDR3 contains 15 residues. The J segment lost 3 bases and the V segment lost 10 bases, leaving 8 bases of the junction unmatched. The germline V gene encodes CDR1 SNHLY and CDR2 FYNNEI. The CDR3 DNA follows: TGTGCCACCCGACGTGGGACTAGCGGGGGCTACGAGCAGTACTTC. Translating it yields CATRRGTSGGYEQYF.

The chain links TRBV4-1 to TRBJ2-3; D unresolved. CDR1 is MGHRA and CDR2 is YSYEKL in the germline V gene. The CDR3 sequence is 13 residues long. Trimming pared 5 bases from V and 2 bases from J, leaving 8 bases between. In DNA form, the CDR3 reads TGCGCCAGCAGCAGAGGAACCACAGATACGCAGTATTTT. Translation gives CASSRGTTDTQYF.

The chain recombines TRBV6-6 with TRBJ2-3, with 8 bases identical to TRBD1. V shed 0 bases and J 5 bases; nucleotides not matched to a gene: 7. This CDR3 is built from 16 residues. CDR1 and CDR2 (germline): MNHNY, SVGAGI (reference sequence). CDR3 nucleotides: TGTGCCAGCAGTTACTCTCAGGGGGCTTCGGGAGATACGCAGTATTTT. Translation: CASSYSQGASGDTQYF.

V gene TRBV6-1 combines with J gene TRBJ2-5; 10 bases are shared with TRBD1. The trim removed 6 bases at V and 3 bases at J, leaving 4 bases unmatched. This CDR3 spans 14 amino acids. Germline V gene sequence: CDR1 MNHNS, CDR2 SASEGT. Here the CDR3 reads CASRRTGGEETQYF. CDR3 bases: TGTGCCAGCAGACGGACAGGGGGGGAAGAGACCCAGTACTTC.

The chain recombines TRBV4-1 with TRBJ2-7, with D tentatively TRBD2 (6 bases). The CDR3 spans 13 residues. Looked up from germline, CDR1 is MGHRA and CDR2 is YSYEKL. V gave up 2 bases and J gave up 5 bases, with 10 bases separating them. CDR3 coding DNA: TGCGCCAGCAGCCAACCAGGGAGGAACGAGCAGTACTTC. Translated: CASSQPGRNEQYF.

The chain recombines TRBV19 with TRBJ2-2; D gene unclear. Looked up from germline, CDR1 is LNHDA and CDR2 is SQIVND (reference sequence). Trimming pared 5 bases from V and 1 base from J, leaving 11 bases between. This CDR3 contains 15 residues. The CDR3 region is CASSLRQMNTGELFF. Here the CDR3 DNA reads TGTGCCAGTAGTCTGAGGCAGATGAACACCGGGGAGCTGTTTTTT.

This clone was detected only once. The DNA for the CDR3 is TGTGCCAGCAGCTGGACAGGGGATAGTTCCTACGAGCAGTACTTC. Translating it yields CASSWTGDSSYEQYF. The J gene is TRBJ2-7, the V gene TRBV5-5; 9 bases agree with TRBD1. The germline V gene has CDR1 SGHKS and CDR2 YYEKEE (reference sequence). V dropped 3 bases and J dropped 1; count of bases not matched to a gene: 5. The CDR3 has 15 amino acids.